This TCR beta chain was sequenced for a study of metastatic and nonmetastatic thyroid tumors. As for the study in general: Thyroid patients, malignant and benign, had repertoires compared across blood and tumor or nodule tissue.

By share of the sample, this clone is medium-sized. Other DNA sequences of this sample code for an identical CDR3. Each patient came to thyroid surgery without any prior treatment (of any kind). In the authors' methods: A classifier for distant metastasis in papillary thyroid cancer was constructed using CDR3 differences observed across clinicopathological groups. TCRdb re-called clones from the PCR reads using MiXCR. For this entry, the V and J calls and clone size follow TCRdb and not the study's own pipeline. The sample carries about 21,000 clones, 28% recorded once. V was clipped by 3 bases and J by 2 bases, with 14 bases between them. The CDR3 has 16 residues. Looked up from germline, CDR1 is MDHEN and CDR2 is SYDVKM.

This TCR was recovered from a male donor with papillary thyroid cancer or a benign thyroid nodule (not recorded which). Some clones in this sample may be carry-over from other donors' samples. Sequenced input: tumor tissue. V gene TRBV28 combines with J gene TRBJ2-1, with D possibly TRBD2 on 7 matching bases. This chain's CDR3 is CASSFTGGLTYNEQFF. The CDR3 nucleotides are TGTGCCAGCAGTTTTACCGGGGGGCTTACCTACAATGAGCAGTTCTTC. Together with reference TRBV28 and TRBJ2-1, the CDR3 gives the full variable domain: DVKVTQSSRYLVKRTGEKVFLECVQDMDHENMFWYRQDPGLGLRLIYFSYDVKMKEKGDIPEGYSVSREKKERFSLILESASTNQTSMYLCASSFTGGLTYNEQFFGPGTRLTVL.